This TCR beta chain derives from a study of blood T cell repertoires in COVID-19. Study context: Samples taken during acute and convalescent COVID-19 were collected in the United States, Italy and Spain.

V lost 2 bases and J lost 8; bases outside the gene matches: 4. Germline-derived CDR1 and CDR2 are KGHDR and SFDVKD. CDR3 length: 14 amino acids. Authors' analysis steps: Amplification from reference gene primers served as the basis for estimated nucleated cell counts. Data came from immunoSEQ multiplex PCR; TCRdb stores just in-frame clones and leaves some out. V and J calls and clone size are copied from that table; D and trimming were computed from the DNA. The sample holds approximately 300,000 clones, about 90% seen once. The chain recombines TRBV24-1 with TRBJ1-2, with TRBD1 matching over 10 bases. Sequenced material: peripheral blood. The TCR originated in a woman in her forties or fifties who had recovered from COVID-19. The chain's CDR3 is CATSDSWTGGGYTF. Written as DNA, the CDR3 is TGTGCCACCAGTGATTCATGGACAGGGGGAGGCTACACCTTC.